This TCR beta chain was retrieved from a study of blood T cells in healthy people across ages. With each sample, at least 5 micrograms of total RNA were extracted. The sample holds a few counts of this clonotype. Antigen specificity is unknown. A second PCR of about 7 to 12 cycles used a sample-barcoded 5' primer and a J-beta primer mix. MiXCR, run by TCRdb on the 5' RACE reads, gives a single entry per CDR3 protein. Here the sample spans 1,800,000 or so distinct CDR3 sequences, about two fifths being singletons. Findings and caveats of the study: Whereas aged donors had fewer naive CD4+ cells, long-lived donors had more of them and higher diversity.

This CDR3 is 16 amino acids long. The trim removed 5 bases at V and 5 bases at J, leaving 9 bases unmatched. The germline V gene encodes CDR1 SGHRS and CDR2 YFSETQ. The specimen was blood. This chain connects TRBV5-1 to TRBJ2-1; 11 nucleotides agree with TRBD2. This clonotype was obtained from a human donor in good health. The CDR3, as DNA: TGCGCCAGCAGTCAGATAGCGGGGGGGCGGGACAATGAGCAGTTCTTC. Amino acids: CASSQIAGGRDNEQFF. Filled out from reference TRBV5-1 and TRBJ2-1, the complete variable domain reads KAGVTQTPRYLIKTRGQQVTLSCSPISGHRSVSWYQQTPGQGLQFLFEYFSETQRNKGNFPGRFSGRQFSNSRSEMNVSTLELGDSALYLCASSQIAGGRDNEQFFGPGTRLTVL.